This TCR beta chain was found in a study of T cell changes during pregnancy in multiple sclerosis. Produced via immunoSEQ multiplex PCR; TCRdb's table is partial and in-frame only. The table includes some 49,000 clones, 85% to 95% detected once. The CDR3 has 14 residues. The germline gives CDR1 SGHTA, CDR2 FQGNSA. V trimming: 5 bases; J trimming: 4 bases; junction bases outside the gene matches: 6. The V call is TRBV7-2, the J call TRBJ2-3; 7 bases match TRBD2. The clonotype was recovered from a female donor in good health, enrolled as a control in a pregnancy study. Sequences were derived from CD4+ T cells from peripheral blood mononuclear cells, sampled in the second trimester of pregnancy. The CDR3 nucleotides are TGTGCCAGCAGCACAGCTGGGGGGGCAGATACGCAGTATTTT. Residues: CASSTAGGADTQYF.